Below, 31 T cell receptor beta chains from the same sample are listed, as sequenced in a study of T cells after yellow fever vaccination. TCRdb reprocessed the 5' RACE reads via MiXCR and lists one record per CDR3 protein. In the table there are hundreds of thousands of distinct CDR3 sequences, over 4.5% of which are singletons. The specimen comprised CD4+ T cells sorted from PBMCs, sampled on the day of the yellow fever booster vaccination. The receptor set was obtained from a man aged 18 to 30 who received the YFV17D yellow fever vaccine.

V and J are TRBV15 and TRBJ2-5; 7 bases are shared with TRBD2. Trimming cost V 0 bases and J 1 base; bases outside gene matches: 5. This CDR3 is 16 amino acids long. Germline-derived CDR1 and CDR2 are LNHNV and YYDKDF (reference sequence). CDR3 nucleotide sequence: TGTGCCACCAGCAGAGATACGCTAGCGGTCCAAGAGACCCAGTACTTC. Translating it yields CATSRDTLAVQETQYF.

This clonotype was observed a handful of times. The CDR3, as DNA: TGTGCCAGCAGCTTGCAGGGGACCTACAATGAGCAGTTCTTC. It encodes CASSLQGTYNEQFF. The chain links TRBV5-4 to TRBJ2-1; a weak D match, TRBD1 (6 bases). With 1 base removed from V and 2 bases from J, the gap between germline ends came to 7 bases. The CDR3 is made up of 14 amino acids. CDR1 is SGHNT, CDR2 YYREEE, per germline (reference sequence).

This clonotype has ten or more counts. CDR3 region: CASSSNDQSQETQYF. The CDR3 DNA reads TGCGCCAGCAGCTCAAACGACCAGTCCCAAGAGACCCAGTACTTC. The V gene is TRBV5-1, the J gene TRBJ2-5; no firm D call. The CDR3 length is 15 residues. The ends were cut back, 3 bases at V and 1 base at J, with 13 bases in the middle. Germline V lookup: CDR1 SGHRS, CDR2 YFSETQ.

This chain uses TRBV5-6 with TRBJ1-3; D remains ambiguous. The germline V gene has CDR1 SGHDT and CDR2 YYEEEE. The CDR3 covers 12 residues. V dropped 4 bases and J dropped 1 base, with 3 bases sitting between them. The chain's CDR3 is CASSRSGNTIYF. The DNA for the CDR3 is TGTGCCAGCAGCCGGTCTGGAAACACCATATATTTT.

Many counts were recorded for this clonotype. This chain uses TRBV6-2 or TRBV6-3 with TRBJ1-2; 9 positions match TRBD1. V shed 7 bases and J 3 bases; nucleotides not matched to a gene: 6. The germline gives CDR1 MNHEY, CDR2 SVGEGT. CDR3 length equals 14 residues. CDR3 coding DNA: TGTGCCAGCAACCCGACAGGGGGGTACTATGGCTACACCTTC. Amino acids: CASNPTGGYYGYTF.

This clonotype was detected ten times or more. V and J are TRBV29-1 and TRBJ2-7, with D possibly being TRBD1 (6 bases). Between the trimmed V and J ends, which lost 4 bases and 3 bases, there was a span of 7 bases. Germline CDR1 is SQVTM and CDR2 is ANQGSEA. The CDR3 is 11 residues long. The CDR3 nucleotides are TGCAGCGTTGGGGACAACTACGAGCAGTACTTC. Protein product: CSVGDNYEQYF.

This chain links TRBV7-6 with TRBJ2-1; 9 positions agree with TRBD2. V lost 5 bases and J lost 7; bases outside the gene matches: 6. CDR1 SGHVS and CDR2 FNYEAQ come from the germline V gene. CDR3 length: 14 residues. CDR3 sequence reads: CASSKRGDKNEQFF. The CDR3, as DNA: TGTGCCAGCAGCAAGCGGGGGGACAAAAATGAGCAGTTCTTC. The full variable domain, rest sourced from reference TRBV7-6 and TRBJ2-1, is GAGVSQSPRYKVTKRGQDVALRCDPISGHVSLYWYRQALGQGPEFLTYFNYEAQQDKSGLPNDRFSAERPEGSISTLTIQRTEQRDSAMYRCASSKRGDKNEQFFGPGTRLTVL.

CDR3 residues: CASRLAGNSNQPQHF. The DNA for the CDR3 is TGTGCCAGCAGGCTGGCAGGAAATAGCAATCAGCCCCAGCATTTT. This rearrangement joins TRBV7-2 to TRBJ1-5; D not resolved. The CDR3 is 15 residues long. V was shortened by 6 bases and J by 0 bases, with 12 bases between the two germline ends. Germline values: CDR1 SGHTA, CDR2 FQGNSA.

This clonotype has a count of ten or more. V usage is TRBV5-6 and J usage is TRBJ1-1; D may be TRBD1 (6 bases). The CDR3 sequence is 14 residues long. V dropped 2 bases and J dropped 5 bases, with 13 bases sitting between them. Germline CDR1 SGHDT, CDR2 YYEEEE. The CDR3 nucleotides are TGTGCCAGCAGCTTAAGGGCCAGGGGAACTGAAGCTTTCTTT. Translated, it gives CASSLRARGTEAFF. Combining the CDR3 with reference TRBV5-6 and TRBJ1-1 gives the whole variable domain DAGVTQSPTHLIKTRGQQVTLRCSPKSGHDTVSWYQQALGQGPQFIFQYYEEEERQRGNFPDRFSGHQFPNYSSELNVNALLLGDSALYLCASSLRARGTEAFFGQGTRLTVV.

The chain carries TRBV7-3 and TRBJ2-7; unclear D gene. There are 13 residues in the CDR3. The ends were cut back, 5 bases at V and 7 bases at J, with 15 bases in the middle. CDR1 is SGHTA, CDR2 FQGTGA, per germline. CDR3 bases: TGTGCCAGCAGCGCTGACCCATACGGGGAGCAGTACGTC. This gives the protein CASSADPYGEQYV.

This clonotype was recorded many times. The chain combines TRBV2 with TRBJ1-1; D is possibly TRBD1 (5 bases). This CDR3 comprises 13 residues. Germline lookup yields CDR1 SNHLY and CDR2 FYNNEI. V was clipped by 7 bases and J by 7 bases, with 16 bases between them. For the CDR3, the DNA is TGTGCCAGCAAGGGAGAAAGGGGTGGTGAAGCTTTCTTT. This sequence encodes CASKGERGGEAFF.

This clonotype was recorded many times. The chain combines TRBV10-3 with TRBJ2-3; weak D call: TRBD2 (6 bases). From germline, CDR1 is ENHRY and CDR2 SYGVKD. The CDR3 consists of 13 residues. V was pared by 11 bases and J by 1 base, with 13 bases between. The CDR3, as DNA: TGTGCCGTTAGCGGTCCGGGCACAGATACGCAGTATTTT. The encoded protein is CAVSGPGTDTQYF.

This chain connects TRBV7-9 to TRBJ1-4, with D unclear. This CDR3 is built from 14 residues. CDR1 and CDR2 from the germline V gene are SEHNR and FQNEAQ (reference sequence). V shed 1 base and J shed 8 bases, with 11 bases lying between them. The CDR3 here is CASSLVAGKEKLFF. The CDR3, as DNA: TGTGCCAGCAGCTTAGTGGCGGGGAAAGAAAAACTGTTTTTT.

J is TRBJ1-5 and V is TRBV6-2 or TRBV6-3; D may be TRBD1 (5 bases). The CDR3 is made up of 20 amino acids. The germline V gene has CDR1 MNHEY and CDR2 SVGEGT. The V and J ends lost 4 bases and 4 bases respectively, with 29 bases between them. The CDR3 region is CASSSYRPRRDSIRNQPQHF. The CDR3 DNA reads TGTGCCAGCAGTTCCTACCGCCCCCGCAGGGATAGCATTAGAAATCAGCCCCAGCATTTT.

There are many counts of this clonotype. The V call is TRBV5-1, the J call TRBJ2-5, with 11 bases lining up with TRBD2. CDR1 is SGHRS, CDR2 YFSETQ, per germline. Unmatched junction bases numbered 3, after V lost 4 bases and J lost 4 bases. The CDR3 contains 14 residues. CDR3 sequence (DNA): TGCGCCAGCAGCGCGGGACTAGCGGCAGAGACCCAGTACTTC. This sequence encodes CASSAGLAAETQYF.

The chain uses TRBV28 and TRBJ2-6; D gene uncertain. Germline CDR1 and CDR2: MDHEN and SYDVKM. Deletions cut 6 bases from V and 0 bases from J, with 6 bases between. The CDR3 loop spans 14 amino acids. In DNA, the CDR3 is TGTGCCAGCAGACCCCGCTCTGGGGCCAACGTCCTGACTTTC. It encodes CASRPRSGANVLTF.

This clonotype turned up a few times. J is TRBJ1-3 and V is TRBV6-5; 7 bases align to TRBD1. The length of the CDR3 is 15 residues. V lost 6 bases, J lost 0 bases, and 5 bases stayed unmatched. Per germline, CDR1 MNHEY and CDR2 SVGAGI. The CDR3 region has the DNA TGTGCCAGCAGCCAAGACAGGGCCTCTGGAAACACCATATATTTT. It codes for CASSQDRASGNTIYF.

This clonotype was seen repeatedly, ten times or more. The CDR3 loop reads CASSQRDRGTLHF. The DNA for the CDR3 is TGTGCCAGCAGCCAACGGGACAGGGGAACCCTCCACTTT. J is TRBJ1-6 and V is TRBV7-2; 10 bases align to TRBD1. Trimming took 5 bases from V and 14 from J; bases not matched to a gene: 6. This CDR3 comprises 13 residues. Germline lookup yields CDR1 SGHTA and CDR2 FQGNSA.

J is TRBJ1-6 and V is TRBV7-9; unclear D gene. CDR3 size: 12 residues. Germline values: CDR1 SEHNR, CDR2 FQNEAQ (reference sequence). V was cut by 1 base and J by 14 bases, with 9 bases left in between. The CDR3 DNA is TGTGCCAGCAGCTTAGGCGACGCGTCCCTCCACTTT. This codes for CASSLGDASLHF. The whole variable domain, remainder taken from reference TRBV7-9 and TRBJ1-6, is DTGVSQNPRHKITKRGQNVTFRCDPISEHNRLYWYRQTLGQGPEFLTYFQNEAQLEKSRLLSDRFSAERPKGSFSTLEIQRTEQGDSAMYLCASSLGDASLHFGNGTRLTVT.

This clonotype occurred many times. The chain employs TRBV5-1 and TRBJ2-2; TRBD2 aligns across 9 bases. Per germline, CDR1 SGHRS and CDR2 YFSETQ. This CDR3 contains 16 residues. V lost 4 bases, J lost 7 bases, and 11 bases stayed unmatched. As DNA, the CDR3 is TGCGCCAGCAGCGAAGGGACTAGCTTCTATATCGGGGAGCTGTTTTTT. Amino acid sequence: CASSEGTSFYIGELFF.

This clonotype has at least ten counts. This sequence joins TRBV5-1 and TRBJ2-3, with D perhaps TRBD2 (6 bases). Looked up from germline, CDR1 is SGHRS and CDR2 is YFSETQ. This CDR3 contains 15 residues. Trimming stripped 4 bases from V and 1 base from J, with 13 bases between. CDR3 DNA: TGCGCCAGCAGCCTACAGCCGGGGGGCACAGATACGCAGTATTTT. It specifies CASSLQPGGTDTQYF. The full variable domain, its missing parts supplied by reference TRBV5-1 and TRBJ2-3, is KAGVTQTPRYLIKTRGQQVTLSCSPISGHRSVSWYQQTPGQGLQFLFEYFSETQRNKGNFPGRFSGRQFSNSRSEMNVSTLELGDSALYLCASSLQPGGTDTQYFGPGTRLTVL.

Only a few counts were recorded for this clonotype. The chain uses TRBV6-1 and TRBJ1-5; D uncertain. This CDR3 spans 13 amino acids. Germline CDR1 MNHNS, CDR2 SASEGT. The germline V and J ends were trimmed by 1 base and 7 bases, with 8 bases remaining between them. The CDR3 region has the DNA TGTGCCAGCAGTGAAGGGCGGGGACAGCCCCAGCATTTT. Protein: CASSEGRGQPQHF.

This clonotype came up a few times. This chain joins TRBV2 and TRBJ1-5; D gene uncertain. The CDR3 has 15 amino acids. Germline V gene data show CDR1 as SNHLY and CDR2 as FYNNEI. Trimming took off 4 bases at V and 5 bases at J, with 15 bases between the two ends. This chain's CDR3 is CASSVVGFEDQPQHF. CDR3 coding DNA: TGTGCCAGCAGTGTGGTAGGGTTTGAGGATCAGCCCCAGCATTTT. The whole variable domain, filled in from reference TRBV2 and TRBJ1-5, reads EPEVTQTPSHQVTQMGQEVILRCVPISNHLYFYWYRQILGQKVEFLVSFYNNEISEKSEIFDDQFSVERPDGSNFTLKIRSTKLEDSAMYFCASSVVGFEDQPQHFGDGTRLSIL.

In its sample, this clonotype was seen many times. The V call is TRBV7-2, the J call TRBJ2-2; 11 nucleotides agree with TRBD2. Germline V gives CDR1 SGHTA, CDR2 FQGNSA. The V segment lost 5 bases and the J segment 5 bases; nucleotides outside the gene matches: 7. This CDR3 has 16 residues. CDR3 nucleotides: TGTGCCAGCAGCCGCGTAGCGGGGGGGAAGACCGGGGAGCTGTTTTTT. This translates into CASSRVAGGKTGELFF.

This chain uses TRBV6-1 with TRBJ2-3, with 7 nucleotides matching TRBD2. V trimming: 7 bases; J trimming: 2 bases; junction bases outside the gene matches: 18. Germline CDR1 is MNHNS and CDR2 is SASEGT. This CDR3 contains 18 residues. The CDR3 coding sequence is TGTGCCAGCACCCTTCTACGGGGGGTCTTCATGTCCACAGATACGCAGTATTTT. Translated: CASTLLRGVFMSTDTQYF.

The CDR3 sequence: CAIKGGGFTEAFF. The CDR3 DNA is TGTGCCATCAAAGGGGGGGGGTTTACTGAAGCTTTCTTT. This rearrangement joins TRBV10-3 to TRBJ1-1; D perhaps matches TRBD1 (6 bases). Per germline, CDR1 ENHRY and CDR2 SYGVKD. The length of the CDR3 is 13 residues. The V end lost 7 bases, the J end lost 5 bases, and 14 bases lay between the germline ends.

This clonotype showed up just a few times. V is TRBV6-2 or TRBV6-3 and J is TRBJ1-1; TRBD1 might be the D (5 bases). Germline-derived CDR1 and CDR2 are MNHEY and SVGEGT. Between the trimmed V and J ends, which lost 9 bases and 0 bases, there was a span of 17 bases. The CDR3 is 15 amino acids. CDR3 sequence (DNA): TGTGCCAGTTGGGTACGCGGGGGGGTGAACACTGAAGCTTTCTTT. This encodes CASWVRGGVNTEAFF.

This clonotype was seen only a few times. The CDR3 nucleotides are TGTGCCAGCATCGGGAGGACGGGGAGCACAGATACGCAGTATTTT. Its translation is CASIGRTGSTDTQYF. This rearrangement joins TRBV5-6 to TRBJ2-3, with TRBD2 matching 7 bases. Germline V CDR1 and CDR2: SGHDT, YYEEEE. The CDR3 has 15 residues. The V gene end was trimmed by 6 bases and the J gene end by 0 bases; junction bases not matched to a gene: 7.

The rearrangement joins TRBV2 to TRBJ2-7, with a tentative D call TRBD1 (6 bases). In germline, CDR1 is SNHLY, CDR2 FYNNEI. Trimming shortened V by 4 bases and J by 2 bases, and 9 bases separated the two germline ends. The CDR3 extends over 13 amino acids. As DNA, the CDR3 is TGTGCCAGCAGTGTCCAGGGGACCTACGAGCAGTACTTC. Protein sequence: CASSVQGTYEQYF.

V gene TRBV12-3 or TRBV12-4 combines with J gene TRBJ1-3; 7 positions match TRBD1. Trimming removed 6 bases from V and 1 base from J; junction bases left unmatched: 6. The CDR3 covers 15 residues. CDR3 sequence (DNA): TGTGCCAGCAGGCCTACGACAGGGTCTGGAAACACCATATATTTT. Its protein is CASRPTTGSGNTIYF.

At least ten counts were recorded for this clonotype. The J gene is TRBJ2-3, the V gene TRBV10-3; D not certain. Germline V gene lookup returns CDR1 ENHRY and CDR2 SYGVKD. This CDR3 comprises 13 residues. V lost 1 base, J lost 6 bases, and 8 bases lay in between. CDR3 coding DNA: TGTGCCATCAGTGAGTTTGTTTCGGATACGCAGTATTTT. It translates to CAISEFVSDTQYF.